The 16 T cell receptor beta chains presented below share a single source sample, sequenced in a study of blood T cells in healthy people across ages. Using a J-beta primer mix together with a sample-barcoded 5' primer, a second PCR was run for about 6 to 12 cycles. Each CDR3 protein gets one entry after TCRdb re-called the 5' RACE reads with MiXCR. The table has 550,000 to 750,000 distinct CDR3 sequences, around 21% seen once. The sequenced sample consisted of blood. The receptor set was obtained from a man aged 65 to 79 in good health.

This clonotype was counted only a few times. V is TRBV5-1 and J is TRBJ2-5, with D uncertain. This CDR3 spans 14 amino acids. Germline CDR1 and CDR2: SGHRS and YFSETQ. Trimming took 2 bases from V and 2 from J, leaving 10 bases between them. The CDR3 region is CASSFPDGQETQYF. CDR3 nucleotides: TGCGCCAGCAGCTTCCCCGACGGACAAGAGACCCAGTACTTC.

This clonotype has more than one count but fewer than ten. This chain links TRBV20-1 with TRBJ2-3, with 7 bases fitting TRBD1. CDR3 length: 14 residues. Germline CDR1 and CDR2: DFQATT and SNEGSKA (reference sequence). J was trimmed by 3 bases and V by 4 bases; bases with no gene match: 7. CDR3 bases: TGCAGTGCTAAGACAGGGTTATGGACAGATACGCAGTATTTT. This translates into CSAKTGLWTDTQYF.

Remarks on this clonotype: One end of the junction is discordant with germline, which a read error may explain. The V gene is TRBV7-2, the J gene TRBJ1-2; 9 bases agree with TRBD1. This CDR3 contains 15 residues. Germline assignment: CDR1 SGHTA and CDR2 FQGNSA. CDR3 protein: CASSLGPDRGGGYTF. The DNA for the CDR3 is TGTGCCAGCAGCTTAGGACCGGACAGGGGAGGAGGCTACACCTTT.

This clonotype was found a few times. Germline is not matched at one junction end, which may reflect a read error. V and J are TRBV9 and TRBJ2-5, with a possible D match to TRBD1 (8 bases). Germline loops: CDR1 SGDLS, CDR2 YYNGEE. The CDR3 totals 16 residues. The CDR3 protein is CASSVGGRQGSQTRYF. DNA for the CDR3: TGTGCCAGCAGCGTGGGAGGGCGACAGGGGTCACAGACCCGGTACTTC. The full variable domain, rest sourced from reference TRBV9 and TRBJ2-5, is DSGVTQTPKHLITATGQRVTLRCSPRSGDLSVYWYQQSLDQGLQFLIQYYNGEERAKGNILERFSAQQFPDLHSELNLSSLELGDSALYFCASSVGGRQGSQTRYFGPGTRLLVL.

This clonotype was detected only a few times. The junction departs from the called germline gene at one end, perhaps through a read error. The rearrangement uses TRBV7-7 and TRBJ2-2, with D maybe TRBD1 (5 bases). CDR3 size: 12 residues. Germline V gene data show CDR1 as SSHAT and CDR2 as FNYEAQ (reference sequence). The CDR3 bases are TGTGCTAGCAGCTCATGGACAGGGGAGCTGTTTTTT. Encoded protein: CASSSWTGELFF.

This clonotype has at least ten counts. J is TRBJ2-5 and V is TRBV6-4; no clear D gene. The CDR3 covers 13 residues. Trimming took off 3 bases at V and 2 bases at J, with 7 bases between the two ends. Germline CDR1 is MRHNA and CDR2 is SNTAGT. This chain's CDR3 is CASSETLQETQYF. The CDR3, as DNA: TGTGCCAGCAGTGAGACCCTTCAAGAGACCCAGTACTTC.

This clonotype was detected a few times. The V gene is TRBV5-5, the J gene TRBJ2-5, with 9 bases matching TRBD1. This CDR3 contains 15 residues. Germline CDR1 and CDR2: SGHKS and YYEKEE (reference sequence). The V segment lost 3 bases and the J segment 11 bases; nucleotides outside the gene matches: 14. Here the CDR3 reads CASSYPGQGVHGQYF. Written as DNA, the CDR3 is TGTGCCAGCAGCTACCCGGGACAGGGTGTCCACGGGCAGTACTTC.

V usage is TRBV7-2 and J usage is TRBJ2-1, with 9 bases identical to TRBD2. Germline V gives CDR1 SGHTA, CDR2 FQGNSA. The CDR3 runs to 16 residues. V shed 1 base and J 8 bases; nucleotides not matched to a gene: 9. CDR3 DNA: TGTGCCAGCAGCTTAGGGCCGGGACTAGCAGGTTATGAGCAGTTCTTC. Translating gives CASSLGPGLAGYEQFF.

This clonotype was recorded at least ten times. One end of the junction is discordant with germline, which a read error may explain. The chain carries TRBV7-3 and TRBJ2-3; 11 bases match TRBD2. This CDR3 is 15 amino acids long. Germline CDR1 is SGHTA and CDR2 is FQGTGA. CDR3 residues: CASSLTSGGTDTQYF. In nucleotides, the CDR3 is TGCGCCAGCAGCTTGACTAGCGGGGGCACAGATACGCAGTATTTT.

This clonotype was seen a few times. The rearrangement joins TRBV25-1 to TRBJ2-3; TRBD2 matches at 7 bases. The CDR3 covers 17 residues. CDR1 is MGHDK, CDR2 SYGVNS, per germline. V shed 0 bases, J shed 8 bases, and the junction held 14 bases outside the gene matches. CDR3 amino acids: CASSEYYRTSSLGTQYF. CDR3 DNA: TGTGCCAGCAGTGAATATTATCGGACTAGTAGTCTCGGTACGCAGTATTTT.

The chain joins TRBV2 to TRBJ2-1; D gene ambiguous. The V end lost 3 bases, the J end lost 8 bases, and 5 bases lay between the germline ends. CDR1 and CDR2 (germline): SNHLY, FYNNEI. This CDR3 has 11 amino acids. The CDR3 is CASSELHEQFF. In DNA, the CDR3 is TGTGCCAGCAGTGAGTTGCATGAGCAGTTCTTC. Drawing the rest from reference TRBV2 and TRBJ2-1, the complete variable domain is EPEVTQTPSHQVTQMGQEVILRCVPISNHLYFYWYRQILGQKVEFLVSFYNNEISEKSEIFDDQFSVERPDGSNFTLKIRSTKLEDSAMYFCASSELHEQFFGPGTRLTVL.

The V and J genes are TRBV28 and TRBJ1-4, with D uncertain. Germline V gene sequence: CDR1 MDHEN, CDR2 SYDVKM. There are 13 residues in the CDR3. The V end was cut by 3 bases, the J end by 10 bases, with 12 bases between. This chain's CDR3 is CASSFDEKGKLFF. The DNA of the CDR3 is TGTGCCAGCAGTTTTGATGAAAAGGGAAAACTGTTTTTT. Supplemented by reference TRBV28 and TRBJ1-4, the full variable domain reads DVKVTQSSRYLVKRTGEKVFLECVQDMDHENMFWYRQDPGLGLRLIYFSYDVKMKEKGDIPEGYSVSREKKERFSLILESASTNQTSMYLCASSFDEKGKLFFGSGTQLSVL.

In its sample, this clonotype was seen many times. V usage is TRBV5-1 and J usage is TRBJ1-2, with unresolved D. Germline CDR1 is SGHRS and CDR2 is YFSETQ. V was trimmed by 2 bases and J by 5 bases, leaving 16 bases between them. There are 15 residues in the CDR3. The CDR3 DNA sequence: TGCGCCAGCAGCTTAGCGCCCCGAGGAGAGTATGGCTACACCTTC. It is translated as CASSLAPRGEYGYTF.

The chain uses TRBV6-5 and TRBJ2-3, with D possibly being TRBD1 (6 bases). CDR1 is MNHEY, CDR2 SVGAGI, per germline. Deletions cut 10 bases from V and 2 bases from J, with 10 bases between. The CDR3 loop spans 12 amino acids. CDR3 loop: CAIRDTTDTQYF. The CDR3 DNA reads TGTGCCATACGGGACACCACAGATACGCAGTATTTT.

The V and J genes are TRBV28 and TRBJ1-4; D is perhaps TRBD1 (5 bases). Germline lookup yields CDR1 MDHEN and CDR2 SYDVKM. V was trimmed by 6 bases and J by 8 bases, leaving 13 bases between them. This CDR3 contains 13 residues. CDR3 protein: CASSKPGVEKLFF. The CDR3 DNA follows: TGTGCCAGCAGCAAACCGGGGGTGGAAAAACTGTTTTTT.

Only a few counts were recorded for this clonotype. This sequence joins TRBV10-1 and TRBJ2-7; D gene uncertain. Matching the DNA end better, TRBJ2-1 makes the J call doubtful. Germline CDR1 is WNHNN and CDR2 is SYGVQD (reference sequence). CDR3 length: 15 residues. The CDR3: CASSEQMGPYNEQFF. The CDR3 coding sequence is TGCGCCAGCAGTGAGCAAATGGGTCCCTACAATGAGCAGTTCTTC.